This entry is about one TCR beta chain. The record originates from a study of T-cell memory formation after mild COVID-19. Using constant-segment primers, 5'RACE produced TCR alpha and TCR beta cDNA libraries carrying sample barcodes and UMIs. MiXCR was run by TCRdb on the 5' RACE reads, yielding one entry per CDR3 protein. The table includes 350,000 to 500,000 distinct CDR3 sequences, around 17% detected once. CDR1 and CDR2 (germline): MNHEY, SVGEGT. V lost 6 bases and J 5 bases, leaving 17 bases between the germline ends. The CDR3 covers 15 residues. The sample consisted of PBMCs or a T cell subset sorted from them (not recorded which). The origin of this receptor is a man aged 18 to 35 who had mild COVID-19 (a few samples of this study predate the infection). Cell type and time point are not known. The chain links TRBV6-2 or TRBV6-3 to TRBJ2-1, with a weak D call TRBD1 (5 bases). In DNA form, the CDR3 reads TGTGCCAGCAGAGCACTTGGGGCAGAGAACAATGAGCAGTTCTTC. Encoded protein: CASRALGAENNEQFF.